The 2 T cell receptor beta chains presented below share a single source sample, sequenced in a study of cytomegalovirus exposure and HLA in healthy donors. PCR employed 60 Vbeta and 13 Jbeta primers. TCRdb's copy holds only in-frame clones and misses some; the assay was immunoSEQ multiplex PCR. Here the sample spans approximately 140,000 clones, more than 70% being singletons. The sequencing input was PBMCs. The receptor source for this set is a male donor in good health and CMV-seropositive.

A single count supports this clone. Different DNA sequences within this sample yield the same CDR3. The chain recombines TRBV5-1 with TRBJ2-4; 9 bases are a match to TRBD1. The CDR3 covers 14 residues. Germline lookup yields CDR1 SGHRS and CDR2 YFSETQ. V shed 4 bases and J 8 bases; nucleotides not matched to a gene: 7. CDR3 residues: CASSPGQGHDIQYF. The CDR3 DNA sequence: TGCGCCAGCAGCCCGGGACAGGGCCACGACATTCAGTACTTC.

J is TRBJ1-4 and V is TRBV6-5; tentatively, D is TRBD1 (5 bases). The germline V and J ends were trimmed by 7 bases and 5 bases, with 17 bases remaining between them. From germline, CDR1 is MNHEY and CDR2 SVGAGI. The CDR3 sequence is 15 residues long. The CDR3 is CASKGRFGVNEKLFF. Written as DNA, the CDR3 is TGTGCCAGCAAGGGGAGGTTCGGGGTGAATGAAAAACTGTTTTTT.